The 20 T cell receptor beta chains presented below share a single source sample, sequenced in a study of CD8+ T cells in alopecia areata. Reverse transcribed after extraction, RNA yielded cDNA as the sequencing template. Clones were read by immunoSEQ multiplex PCR, and TCRdb kept only the in-frame ones, dropping some. This sample yields about 97,000 clones, of which roughly 41% are seen a single time; about 1.5% belongs to the top ten. Sequenced: CD4+ T cells sorted from blood. The receptors stem from a human donor with alopecia areata.

The V gene is TRBV4-1, the J gene TRBJ2-5, with D perhaps TRBD1 (5 bases). Trimming pared 0 bases from V and 4 bases from J, leaving 9 bases between. Germline assignment: CDR1 MGHRA and CDR2 YSYEKL. The CDR3 sequence is 14 residues long. CDR3 region: CASSQDYTGETQYF. The CDR3 region has the DNA TGCGCCAGCAGCCAAGATTATACAGGAGAGACCCAGTACTTC.

V is TRBV30 and J is TRBJ2-7, with D perhaps given as TRBD1 or TRBD2 (6 bases each). Germline CDR1 is GTSNPN and CDR2 is SVGIG (reference sequence). The CDR3 length is 12 residues. As DNA, the CDR3 is TGTGACAACCAGGGGAGGCTGCCCGAGCAGTACTTC. It is translated as CDNQGRLPEQYF. The complete variable domain, with remaining parts taken from reference TRBV30 and TRBJ2-7, reads SQTIHQWPATLVQPVGSPLSLECTVEGTSNPNLYWYRQAAGRGLQLLFYSVGIGQISSEVPQNLSASRPQDRQFILSSKKLLLSDSGFYLCDNQGRLPEQYFGPGTRLTVT.

This chain connects TRBV4-2 to TRBJ2-7, with 10 bases matching TRBD1. This CDR3 region has 16 residues. The V gene's germline CDR1 is LGHNA and CDR2 YNFKEQ. Losses at the gene ends were 3 bases for V and 5 bases for J; bases not matched to a gene: 10. The CDR3, as DNA: TGTGCCAGCAGCCAGCGGCCGGGACAGGGGAAAGACGAGCAGTACTTC. It specifies CASSQRPGQGKDEQYF.

This clone has only a few counts. This sequence joins TRBV7-2 and TRBJ1-1, with D uncertain. From germline, CDR1 is SGHTA and CDR2 FQGNSA. Deletions cut 3 bases from V and 2 bases from J, with 10 bases between. The CDR3 extends over 14 amino acids. The CDR3 here is CASSFAGPNTEAFF. In nucleotides, the CDR3 is TGTGCCAGCAGCTTTGCTGGTCCTAACACTGAAGCTTTCTTT.

The chain employs TRBV27 and TRBJ1-1; unclear D gene. CDR3 size: 13 residues. Germline loops: CDR1 MNHEY, CDR2 SMNVEV (reference sequence). Between the trimmed V and J ends, which lost 3 bases and 3 bases, there was a span of 8 bases. The CDR3: CASSLWRDTEAFF. In DNA, the CDR3 is TGTGCCAGCAGTTTGTGGAGGGACACTGAAGCTTTCTTT.

The J gene is TRBJ2-7, the V gene TRBV5-1; maybe TRBD1 (5 bases). V lost 4 bases and J lost 4, with 9 bases in between. Germline V gene sequence: CDR1 SGHRS, CDR2 YFSETQ. The CDR3 has 12 residues. The DNA for the CDR3 is TGCGCCAGCAGCGCTCAGGGATACGAGCAGTACTTC. This encodes CASSAQGYEQYF.

This clone was seen just once. The chain links TRBV29-1 to TRBJ2-7; D ambiguous. Per germline, CDR1 SQVTM and CDR2 ANQGSEA. This CDR3 contains 13 residues. V was shortened by 4 bases and J by 0 bases, with 10 bases between the two germline ends. The DNA for the CDR3 is TGCAGCGTTGCTACGCCTAGCTCCTACGAGCAGTACTTC. It encodes CSVATPSSYEQYF.

This chain links TRBV27 with TRBJ2-7, with 9 nucleotides matching TRBD1. Germline CDR1 is MNHEY and CDR2 is SMNVEV (reference sequence). The V gene end was trimmed by 5 bases and the J gene end by 3 bases; junction bases not matched to a gene: 8. CDR3 length: 15 amino acids. The CDR3 DNA follows: TGTGCCAGCAGTAAAACAGGGGGCGAGCACTACGAGCAGTACTTC. This sequence encodes CASSKTGGEHYEQYF.

This chain links TRBV29-1 with TRBJ2-7, with D uncertain. Per the germline V gene, CDR1 is SQVTM and CDR2 is ANQGSEA. V lost 4 bases to trimming and J lost 5 bases, with 12 bases between them. This CDR3 has 12 amino acids. CDR3 loop: CSVAMGVNEQYF. The CDR3 DNA reads as TGCAGCGTTGCTATGGGTGTCAACGAGCAGTACTTC.

The chain recombines TRBV7-9 with TRBJ2-5; weak D call: TRBD2 (6 bases). The germline V gene has CDR1 SEHNR and CDR2 FQNEAQ (reference sequence). Trimming cost V 0 bases and J 4 bases, with 9 bases left between them. CDR3 length equals 14 residues. CDR3 sequence reads: CASSLARGTETQYF. CDR3 in DNA: TGTGCCAGCAGCTTAGCGCGGGGAACAGAGACCCAGTACTTC.

This clone was counted between two and nine times. The genes are TRBV28 and TRBJ1-1; 9 bases fit TRBD1. Per the germline V gene, CDR1 is MDHEN and CDR2 is SYDVKM. This CDR3 region has 12 residues. Trimming took 3 bases from V and 8 from J; bases not matched to a gene: 1. The CDR3 spells CASSLGTGEAFF. In DNA, the CDR3 is TGTGCCAGCAGTTTGGGGACAGGGGAAGCTTTCTTT.

Comments on this clone: This sample also contains other DNA sequences that code for the same CDR3. J is TRBJ1-2 and V is TRBV2; D may be TRBD1 (5 bases). This CDR3 has 13 residues. Germline lookup yields CDR1 SNHLY and CDR2 FYNNEI. The ends were cut back, 2 bases at V and 4 bases at J, with 8 bases in the middle. The CDR3 DNA follows: TGTGCCAGCAGTGAACAGGGAAGCTATGGCTACACCTTC. Its translation: CASSEQGSYGYTF.

The chain uses TRBV29-1 and TRBJ1-5, with 9 nucleotides matching TRBD1. The CDR3 has 15 residues. The germline gives CDR1 SQVTM, CDR2 ANQGSEA. V gave up 6 bases and J gave up 6 bases; unmatched junction bases: 12. The CDR3 reads CSVAEQGAGGQPQHF. The CDR3 DNA follows: TGCAGCGTGGCAGAACAGGGGGCTGGTGGTCAGCCCCAGCATTTT.

The CDR3 here is CSDRRTRDTEAFF. As DNA, the CDR3 is TGCAGCGATAGGAGAACAAGGGACACTGAAGCTTTCTTT. The chain carries TRBV29-1 and TRBJ1-1, with D unclear. The length of the CDR3 is 13 residues. Germline V lookup: CDR1 SQVTM, CDR2 ANQGSEA. Between the trimmed V and J ends, which lost 7 bases and 3 bases, there was a span of 15 bases.

V and J are TRBV11-2 and TRBJ2-3; D is undetermined. Trimming left V 0 bases short and J 3 bases short, with 4 bases between. Germline V gene data show CDR1 as SGHAT and CDR2 as FQNNGV. The CDR3 is made up of 13 amino acids. As DNA, the CDR3 is TGTGCCAGCAGCTTAGATCGGACAGATACGCAGTATTTT. Translation gives CASSLDRTDTQYF.

This clone was detected only once. The rearrangement links TRBV7-3 to TRBJ2-1; 9 bases fit TRBD1. Trimming at V came to 5 bases and at J to 7 bases, leaving 9 bases not matched to a gene. Germline CDR1 reads SGHTA; CDR2 reads FQGTGA. The CDR3 totals 15 residues. CDR3 sequence (DNA): TGTGCCAGCAGCAAGCGGACAGGGGACCTTAATGAGCAGTTCTTC. Translating gives CASSKRTGDLNEQFF.

The chain joins TRBV5-1 to TRBJ2-5; no reliable D call. V dropped 0 bases and J dropped 0 bases, with 9 bases sitting between them. The germline V gene encodes CDR1 SGHRS and CDR2 YFSETQ. This CDR3 spans 15 amino acids. CDR3 amino acids: CASSLGLTYQETQYF. Here the CDR3 DNA reads TGCGCCAGCAGCTTGGGCCTGACGTACCAAGAGACCCAGTACTTC. The full variable domain, its missing parts supplied by reference TRBV5-1 and TRBJ2-5, is KAGVTQTPRYLIKTRGQQVTLSCSPISGHRSVSWYQQTPGQGLQFLFEYFSETQRNKGNFPGRFSGRQFSNSRSEMNVSTLELGDSALYLCASSLGLTYQETQYFGPGTRLLVL.

The V call is TRBV15, the J call TRBJ2-1; D ambiguous. Trimming took 5 bases from V and 6 from J, leaving 8 bases between them. CDR3 length: 12 residues. Germline assignment: CDR1 LNHNV and CDR2 YYDKDF (reference sequence). CDR3 sequence (DNA): TGTGCCACCAGCCGGAGAATCAATGAGCAGTTCTTC. Translating it yields CATSRRINEQFF.

V is TRBV2 and J is TRBJ2-5; 8 nucleotides match TRBD1. V trimming: 6 bases; J trimming: 2 bases; junction bases outside the gene matches: 5. Per the germline V gene, CDR1 is SNHLY and CDR2 is FYNNEI. This CDR3 has 14 amino acids. CDR3 nucleotide sequence: TGTGCCAGCAGAGCGGACAGGGTACAAGAGACCCAGTACTTC. Amino acids: CASRADRVQETQYF.

The chain has TRBV18 and TRBJ2-5; 9 bases match TRBD1. CDR3 length: 16 amino acids. After removal of 3 bases from V and 4 bases from J, the junction contained 9 bases not matched to a gene. Germline V gene lookup returns CDR1 KGHSH and CDR2 LQKENI. The CDR3 nucleotides are TGTGCCAGCTCACCGTTCTCCGGGACAGGGCGAGAGACCCAGTACTTC. Translation gives CASSPFSGTGRETQYF.